Each of the 21 T cell receptor beta chains below was sequenced from the same sample in a study of T cell repertoires in cytomegalovirus infection (dated by TCRdb to the late 2010s). The instrument given in TCRdb is Illumina HiSeq 1500. TCRdb ran its own pipeline on the public reads, namely fastp trimming at Q25 and MiXCR clone calling, and kept in-frame beta chains. Under each unique CDR3 protein, matching rows form one entry showing the most common genes and DNA. The sample yields about 740,000 distinct CDR3 sequences; 35% were counted once. The ten largest account for about 2.8% of the sample. The sequenced sample was PBMCs. The receptor source for this set is a human donor in good health (CMV status not recorded). Some clones in this sample may be carry-over from other donors' samples.

This clonotype was picked up a small number of times. This rearrangement joins TRBV6-1 to TRBJ2-1; D is possibly TRBD1 (6 bases). The germline V gene has CDR1 MNHNS and CDR2 SASEGT. CDR3 length equals 14 residues. V was trimmed by 2 bases and J by 4 bases, leaving 9 bases between them. CDR3 sequence: CASSEYREYNEQFF. In nucleotides, the CDR3 is TGTGCCAGCAGTGAATACAGGGAGTACAATGAGCAGTTCTTC.

The CDR3 reads CASSFGGPVNTIYF. The CDR3 coding sequence is TGTGCCAGCAGCTTCGGGGGTCCGGTGAACACCATATATTTT. The chain has TRBV7-6 and TRBJ1-3, with a possible D match to TRBD1 (5 bases). The CDR3 runs to 14 residues. CDR1 is SGHVS, CDR2 FNYEAQ, per germline. Trimming stripped 3 bases from V and 7 bases from J, with 13 bases between.

A word on this clonotype: This CDR3 is missing its conserved last phenylalanine or tryptophan, likely due to a read error. J is TRBJ2-1 and V is TRBV7-4; TRBD1 aligns across 10 bases. The germline V gene encodes CDR1 SGHVT and CDR2 SQSDAQ. This CDR3 is built from 16 residues. V lost 2 bases and J lost 3; bases outside the gene matches: 4. DNA of the CDR3: TGTGCCAGCAGCTTAAAGACAGGGGGCGACTACAATGAGCAGTTCTTA. Translated, it gives CASSLKTGGDYNEQFL.

This clonotype was counted a few times. The V and J genes are TRBV7-9 and TRBJ2-3; 15 nucleotides line up with TRBD2. Germline V CDR1 and CDR2: SEHNR, FQNEAQ (reference sequence). This CDR3 is built from 19 residues. After removal of 6 bases from V and 1 base from J, the junction contained 11 bases not matched to a gene. The chain's CDR3 is CASSRRGTSGRPRTDTQYF. Here the CDR3 DNA reads TGTGCCAGCAGTCGTCGTGGGACTAGCGGGAGGCCGCGCACAGATACGCAGTATTTT.

This clonotype was observed a few times. The chain combines TRBV27 with TRBJ2-3; TRBD2 matches 12 bases. V trimming: 7 bases; J trimming: 4 bases; junction bases outside the gene matches: 6. The CDR3 length is 15 residues. Germline V gives CDR1 MNHEY, CDR2 SMNVEV (reference sequence). The CDR3 protein is CASTSSGRASDTQYF. In DNA form, the CDR3 reads TGTGCCAGCACCTCTAGCGGGAGGGCCTCAGATACGCAGTATTTT.

This clonotype was recorded at least ten times. The gene calls are TRBV2 and TRBJ1-5; weak D call: TRBD1 (5 bases). This CDR3 contains 14 residues. V lost 6 bases, J lost 2 bases, and 11 bases lay in between. The germline gives CDR1 SNHLY, CDR2 FYNNEI. CDR3 residues: CASREGSGNQPQHF. DNA of the CDR3: TGTGCCAGCAGGGAGGGGTCAGGCAATCAGCCCCAGCATTTT.

There are a few counts of this clonotype. V and J are TRBV19 and TRBJ2-1; possibly TRBD2 for D (7 bases). CDR1 LNHDA and CDR2 SQIVND come from the germline V gene (reference sequence). This CDR3 region has 16 residues. Trimming removed 1 base at V and 4 bases at J, with 14 bases between. The CDR3 protein is CASSIAPRGAYNEQFF. For the CDR3, the DNA is TGTGCCAGTAGTATAGCCCCCCGGGGGGCTTACAATGAGCAGTTCTTC.

Ten or more counts support this clonotype. This chain joins TRBV7-8 and TRBJ1-5; weak D call: TRBD1 (6 bases). V shed 4 bases and J shed 0 bases, with 10 bases lying between them. This CDR3 has 15 residues. CDR1 is SGHVS and CDR2 is FQNEAQ in the germline V gene. The CDR3, as DNA: TGTGCCAGCAGCTCCCCAGGGGATAGCAATCAGCCCCAGCATTTT. Protein: CASSSPGDSNQPQHF.

The CDR3 region has the DNA TGTGCCAATAGCGCTTCGAACACCGGGGAGCTGTTTTTT. Translation gives CANSASNTGELFF. This chain joins TRBV10-3 and TRBJ2-2; weak D call: TRBD2 (5 bases). This CDR3 region has 13 residues. V lost 10 bases to trimming and J lost 0 bases, with 9 bases between them. Looked up from germline, CDR1 is ENHRY and CDR2 is SYGVKD.

CDR3 sequence: CASSPGQRLGAFF. DNA for the CDR3: TGTGCCAGCAGCCCAGGACAAAGGTTAGGGGCTTTCTTT. This chain connects TRBV12-3 or TRBV12-4 to TRBJ1-1; possibly TRBD1 for D (5 bases). Trimming pared 6 bases from V and 11 bases from J, leaving 19 bases between. This CDR3 has 13 residues.

The rearrangement joins TRBV7-9 to TRBJ1-3, with 9 bases identical to TRBD1. Germline values: CDR1 SEHNR, CDR2 FQNEAQ (reference sequence). J was trimmed by 0 bases and V by 5 bases; bases with no gene match: 5. The CDR3 is made up of 16 amino acids. The CDR3 DNA is TGTGCCAGCAGCGTTCGGGACAGGGACTCTGGAAACACCATATATTTT. It translates to CASSVRDRDSGNTIYF.

The table lists this clonotype with many counts. This chain links TRBV7-8 with TRBJ2-2; 10 bases fit TRBD1. The germline CDR1 and CDR2 sequences are SGHVS and FQNEAQ. The CDR3 contains 15 residues. With 6 bases clipped from V and 7 bases from J, the junction kept 8 bases outside the gene matches. The CDR3 here is CASSPTGGLGGELFF. Written as DNA, the CDR3 is TGTGCCAGCAGTCCGACAGGGGGCTTGGGCGGGGAGCTGTTTTTT.

This rearrangement joins TRBV20-1 to TRBJ2-7; D is uncertain. The V and J ends lost 4 bases and 0 bases respectively, with 7 bases between them. The germline CDR1 and CDR2 sequences are DFQATT and SNEGSKA (reference sequence). This CDR3 is 12 amino acids long. CDR3 region: CSAKDFSYEQYF. For the CDR3, the DNA is TGCAGTGCTAAAGACTTCTCCTACGAGCAGTACTTC.

V and J are TRBV7-2 and TRBJ2-3; 9 positions match TRBD2. The CDR3 loop spans 18 amino acids. Germline loops: CDR1 SGHTA, CDR2 FQGNSA. J lost 2 bases, V lost 2 bases, and 11 bases had no gene match. This CDR3 reads CASSLRLGGRAITDTQYF. CDR3 sequence (DNA): TGTGCCAGCAGCTTACGCCTGGGCGGGAGGGCCATCACAGATACGCAGTATTTT.

This clonotype appeared a few times. CDR3: CASAEPQEQRYTEAFF. In nucleotides, the CDR3 is TGTGCCAGCGCTGAGCCTCAGGAACAAAGATACACTGAAGCTTTCTTT. The chain couples TRBV7-8 to TRBJ1-1; D uncertain. The CDR3 has 16 amino acids. The germline CDR1 and CDR2 sequences are SGHVS and FQNEAQ. The ends were cut back, 8 bases at V and 3 bases at J, with 22 bases in the middle.

This clonotype was seen at least ten times. The J gene is TRBJ2-7, the V gene TRBV6-1; D possibly corresponds to TRBD2 (5 bases). Trimming removed 7 bases from V and 2 bases from J, with 12 bases in between. CDR3 size: 13 residues. Germline lookup yields CDR1 MNHNS and CDR2 SASEGT. CDR3 nucleotide sequence: TGTGCCAGCACTGGGAGCAGGACCTACGAGCAGTACTTC. This translates into CASTGSRTYEQYF.

V and J are TRBV20-1 and TRBJ1-1, with unresolved D. V gave up 1 base and J gave up 7 bases, with 7 bases separating them. CDR1 and CDR2 (germline): DFQATT, SNEGSKA (reference sequence). The length of the CDR3 is 11 residues. The CDR3 sequence is CSARAGIEAFF. CDR3 nucleotide sequence: TGCAGTGCTAGAGCCGGGATTGAAGCTTTCTTT.

A few counts support this clonotype. The CDR3 loop is CASSPREGRPQHF. The CDR3 nucleotides read TGTGCCAGCAGCCCCCGGGAGGGGAGGCCCCAGCATTTT. V is TRBV28 and J is TRBJ1-5, with TRBD1 as a possible D gene (5 bases). This CDR3 contains 13 residues. From germline, CDR1 is MDHEN and CDR2 SYDVKM. Trimming took off 6 bases at V and 9 bases at J, with 15 bases between the two ends.

Points on this clonotype: It is likely a read error, because the conserved phenylalanine at the end of the CDR3 is missing. V and J are TRBV7-9 and TRBJ2-1; a weak D match, TRBD2 (6 bases). V was clipped by 3 bases and J by 0 bases, with 12 bases between them. The CDR3 has 16 residues. The germline CDR1 and CDR2 sequences are SEHNR and FQNEAQ (reference sequence). The CDR3 spells CASSLGGAHSYNEQFL. The CDR3, as DNA: TGTGCCAGCAGCTTGGGGGGAGCCCACTCCTACAATGAGCAGTTCTTA.

V gene TRBV20-1 combines with J gene TRBJ2-1; 8 nucleotides match TRBD1. V lost 5 bases to trimming and J lost 0 bases; unmatched junction nucleotides: 12. CDR1 is DFQATT, CDR2 SNEGSKA, per germline (reference sequence). The CDR3 is made up of 17 amino acids. The CDR3 region has the DNA TGCAGTGCTGGGGCAGGGGGCAAAAAAAGCTCCTACAATGAGCAGTTCTTC. This translates into CSAGAGGKKSSYNEQFF.

This clonotype has only a few counts. V is TRBV7-6 and J is TRBJ2-3; perhaps TRBD2 as D (5 bases). CDR1 is SGHVS and CDR2 is FNYEAQ in the germline V gene. The CDR3 has 16 amino acids. Trimming shortened V by 0 bases and J by 4 bases, and 14 bases separated the two germline ends. CDR3 coding DNA: TGTGCCAGCAGCTTAGCGGGAGCTTTAGGAGCAGATACGCAGTATTTT. It is translated as CASSLAGALGADTQYF.